The T cell receptor beta chain described here comes from a study of T-cell memory formation after mild COVID-19. The CDR3 loop spans 18 amino acids. Germline CDR1 and CDR2: SGHDN and FVKESK. The J segment lost 2 bases and the V segment lost 0 bases, leaving 5 bases of the junction unmatched. From the 5' RACE reads, TCRdb called clonotypes with MiXCR, one entry per CDR3 protein. The sample has 500,000 to 550,000 distinct CDR3 sequences; 20% are singletons. The sequence derives from an adult woman who had mild COVID-19 (a few samples of this study predate the infection). Cell type and time point are not known. The chain carries TRBV14 and TRBJ2-1; 12 bases agree with TRBD2. Material for sequencing was PBMCs or a T cell subset sorted from them (not recorded which). CDR3 in DNA: TGTGCCAGCAGCCAAGATCGTCCTAGCGGGGGGGCCTACAATGAGCAGTTCTTC. Its protein is CASSQDRPSGGAYNEQFF.